The present entry profiles one TCR beta chain with its context. Its antigen is unidentified. Noted treatment: approximately 18 received Ad26.COV2.S at low or high dose, single or two shots; several received placebo; per-sample allocation not given. It was on day 63 after the first vaccine or placebo injection that samples were taken. This sample was included in a study of Ad26.COV2.S vaccination and SARS-CoV-2 variants. Study-wide context: Intramuscular Ad26.COV2.S at 5x10^10 or 1x10^11 viral particles. Study-level findings and limits: Total T cell responses may have been underestimated by the TCR breadth and depth analyses.

The CDR3 has 15 residues. CDR1 and CDR2 from the germline V gene are MGHRA and YSYEKL. Trimming removed 1 base from V and 0 bases from J, with 10 bases in between. Assay used: immunoSEQ multiplex PCR; TCRdb lists only in-frame clones, some missing. The profile shows some 400,000 clones, 89% of them singletons. Sequences were derived from peripheral blood, sampled in a trial of Ad26.COV2.S vaccine versus placebo. The chain employs TRBV4-1 and TRBJ2-7; D is unclear. This receptor was identified in a person aged 18-65 years who received the Ad26.COV2.S COVID-19 vaccine or a placebo. CDR3 nucleotide sequence: TGCGCCAGCAGCCAAGCTCAGGAGAGCTCCTACGAGCAGTACTTC. The encoded protein is CASSQAQESSYEQYF.